A single sample gave rise to the 24 T cell receptor beta chains below, sequenced in a study of blood T cell repertoires in COVID-19 (dated by TCRdb to the early 2020s). Receptor libraries were prepared by the immunoSEQ multiplex PCR assay. In TCRdb, the immuneACCESS table is reduced to in-frame sequences with V and J assigned. These tables do not hold every clone; where another copy was compared, an unresolved V gene accounts for under half, and the others remain unexplained. Present in this sample are under 200,000 clones, around 74% of which were seen just once. The ten largest clones take up 3.7% of the sample. Specimen: peripheral blood. The receptors were gathered from a woman of 80 years or more with acute or convalescent COVID-19.

V gene TRBV11-2 combines with J gene TRBJ2-5; 14 bases match TRBD2. The junction had 8 bases not matched to a gene; V was cut back by 0 bases and J by 5 bases. CDR1 is SGHAT and CDR2 is FQNNGV in the germline V gene. The CDR3 totals 18 residues. CDR3 amino acids: CASSLDWGLAGAGETQYF. The CDR3 DNA reads as TGTGCCAGCAGCTTAGATTGGGGACTAGCGGGGGCCGGGGAGACCCAGTACTTC.

This chain links TRBV11-2 with TRBJ2-2, with TRBD1 matching over 11 bases. Germline loops: CDR1 SGHAT, CDR2 FQNNGV. The length of the CDR3 is 15 residues. The V segment lost 5 bases and the J segment 4 bases; nucleotides outside the gene matches: 3. This CDR3 is CASSPGTGGTGELFF. The CDR3 DNA is TGTGCCAGCAGCCCGGGGACAGGGGGCACCGGGGAGCTGTTTTTT.

The count of this clone is one. The chain combines TRBV3-1 (or the pseudogene TRBV3-2) with TRBJ1-5; 9 bases align to TRBD1. J gave up 6 bases and V 5 bases, and 8 bases lay outside the gene matches. The CDR3 sequence is 15 residues long. The germline gives CDR1 LGHDT, CDR2 YNNKEL (reference sequence). CDR3 region: CASSSGQGLFQPQHF. Written as DNA, the CDR3 is TGTGCCAGCAGCTCCGGACAGGGGTTATTTCAGCCCCAGCATTTT.

In this sample, this clone turned up a few times. This chain links TRBV5-1 with TRBJ1-1, with 8 bases identical to TRBD1. This CDR3 has 15 amino acids. From germline, CDR1 is SGHRS and CDR2 YFSETQ. V lost 3 bases to trimming and J lost 3 bases; unmatched junction nucleotides: 7. The CDR3 nucleotides are TGCGCCAGCAGCTCGGGACAGGAGGTTTACACTGAAGCTTTCTTT. This encodes CASSSGQEVYTEAFF.

The V gene is TRBV5-5, the J gene TRBJ1-3, with a weak D call TRBD1 (5 bases). With 0 bases removed from V and 1 base from J, the gap between germline ends came to 8 bases. Germline V gives CDR1 SGHKS, CDR2 YYEKEE (reference sequence). CDR3 length: 15 amino acids. In DNA, the CDR3 is TGTGCCAGCAGCTTGGAAGGGGCATCTGGAAACACCATATATTTT. Amino acid sequence: CASSLEGASGNTIYF. The whole variable domain, filled in from reference TRBV5-5 and TRBJ1-3, reads DAGVTQSPTHLIKTRGQQVTLRCSPISGHKSVSWYQQVLGQGPQFIFQYYEKEERGRGNFPDRFSARQFPNYSSELNVNALLLGDSALYLCASSLEGASGNTIYFGEGSWLTVV.

This sequence joins TRBV19 and TRBJ1-2, with TRBD1 matching over 7 bases. The V and J ends lost 8 bases and 6 bases, in that order; junction bases with no gene match: 18. Germline CDR1 and CDR2: LNHDA and SQIVND (reference sequence). The CDR3 spans 16 residues. The CDR3 DNA reads as TGTGCCAGTTCTTGGGCCCAGAAACGGGACAGCAATGGCTACACCTTC. Encoded protein: CASSWAQKRDSNGYTF. The whole variable domain, filled in from reference TRBV19 and TRBJ1-2, reads DGGITQSPKYLFRKEGQNVTLSCEQNLNHDAMYWYRQDPGQGLRLIYYSQIVNDFQKGDIAEGYSVSREKKESFPLTVTSAQKNPTAFYLCASSWAQKRDSNGYTFGSGTRLTVV.

The rearrangement links TRBV6-1 to TRBJ2-3, with TRBD2 matching over 13 bases. Trimming removed 2 bases from V and 3 bases from J; junction bases left unmatched: 5. The CDR3 totals 17 residues. Looked up from germline, CDR1 is MNHNS and CDR2 is SASEGT. DNA of the CDR3: TGTGCCAGCAGTGAAAGTCGGACTAGCGGGAGAACAGATACGCAGTATTTT. It codes for CASSESRTSGRTDTQYF.

This rearrangement joins TRBV11-3 to TRBJ1-1; 9 nucleotides line up with TRBD1. Losses at the gene ends were 1 base for V and 4 bases for J; bases not matched to a gene: 7. Looked up from germline, CDR1 is SGHNT and CDR2 is YENEEA. The CDR3 consists of 16 residues. The CDR3: CASSLAAGQGGTEAFF. The CDR3 nucleotides read TGTGCCAGCAGCTTAGCTGCGGGACAGGGTGGCACTGAAGCTTTCTTT. The full variable domain, completed using reference TRBV11-3 and TRBJ1-1, is EAGVVQSPRYKIIEKKQPVAFWCNPISGHNTLYWYLQNLGQGPELLIRYENEEAVDDSQLPKDRFSAERLKGVDSTLKIQPAELGDSAVYLCASSLAAGQGGTEAFFGQGTRLTVV.

This clone was observed a handful of times. The chain employs TRBV5-1 and TRBJ2-3, with D possibly TRBD1 on 6 matching bases. From germline, CDR1 is SGHRS and CDR2 YFSETQ. Trimming removed 2 bases from V and 4 bases from J, with 11 bases in between. The CDR3 has 14 residues. As DNA, the CDR3 is TGCGCCAGCAGCTTAAGGGGGAGTTCAGATACGCAGTATTTT. Protein product: CASSLRGSSDTQYF.

This rearrangement joins TRBV7-9 to TRBJ1-2; D is uncertain. V was cut by 1 base and J by 1 base, with 16 bases left in between. In germline, CDR1 is SEHNR, CDR2 FQNEAQ (reference sequence). The CDR3 spans 17 residues. CDR3 protein: CASSLVRGFQVNYGYTF. Written as DNA, the CDR3 is TGTGCCAGCAGCTTAGTTCGAGGTTTTCAAGTTAACTATGGCTACACCTTC.

This clone was recorded once. This chain joins TRBV5-1 and TRBJ2-5; D uncertain. The CDR3 is 13 residues long. V was trimmed by 1 base and J by 5 bases, leaving 9 bases between them. Germline CDR1 reads SGHRS; CDR2 reads YFSETQ. The CDR3 spells CASSLSRLETQYF. Written as DNA, the CDR3 is TGCGCCAGCAGCTTGTCCAGGTTGGAGACCCAGTACTTC.

The chain links TRBV7-8 to TRBJ2-2; TRBD2 agrees at 9 bases. The CDR3 has 18 residues. Unmatched junction bases numbered 14, after V lost 4 bases and J lost 5 bases. The germline gives CDR1 SGHVS, CDR2 FQNEAQ. The CDR3 sequence: CASSSRLAGTAGTGELFF. DNA of the CDR3: TGTGCCAGCAGCTCTCGCCTAGCGGGGACGGCTGGGACCGGGGAGCTGTTTTTT.

The chain is built from TRBV6-7 and TRBJ2-3, with 7 positions matching TRBD2. TRBV6-7 is an ORF, with its function uncertain. With 10 bases clipped from V and 6 bases from J, the junction kept 19 bases outside the gene matches. The CDR3 sequence is 16 residues long. CDR3 nucleotide sequence: TGTGCCACCGCGGCCTGGGGGAGGGCCTCGGAGGATACGCAGTATTTT. Protein: CATAAWGRASEDTQYF.

The chain links TRBV3-1 (or the pseudogene TRBV3-2) to TRBJ1-2; D perhaps matches TRBD1 (5 bases). Per germline, CDR1 LGHDT and CDR2 YNNKEL (reference sequence). V was cut by 0 bases and J by 8 bases, with 10 bases left in between. The CDR3 has 13 amino acids. The CDR3 nucleotides read TGTGCCAGCAGCCAAGATCGTAACAGGGGCTACACCTTC. Residues: CASSQDRNRGYTF.

A few counts support this clone. The V and J genes are TRBV6-6 and TRBJ1-1; possibly TRBD1 for D (6 bases). V was trimmed by 4 bases and J by 11 bases, leaving 11 bases between them. The length of the CDR3 is 11 residues. CDR1 and CDR2 from the germline V gene are MNHNY and SVGAGI (reference sequence). The CDR3: CASSFRGAAFF. The CDR3, as DNA: TGTGCCAGCAGTTTCCGGGGGGCCGCTTTCTTT.

V gene TRBV5-1 combines with J gene TRBJ2-1; 8 bases align to TRBD2. V shed 4 bases and J 9 bases; nucleotides not matched to a gene: 12. The CDR3 totals 15 residues. Germline V gives CDR1 SGHRS, CDR2 YFSETQ. The CDR3 nucleotides are TGCGCCAGCAGCATTCCGGGACTAGAGACAAGTGAGCAGTTCTTC. Amino acids: CASSIPGLETSEQFF. The complete variable domain, with remaining parts taken from reference TRBV5-1 and TRBJ2-1, reads KAGVTQTPRYLIKTRGQQVTLSCSPISGHRSVSWYQQTPGQGLQFLFEYFSETQRNKGNFPGRFSGRQFSNSRSEMNVSTLELGDSALYLCASSIPGLETSEQFFGPGTRLTVL.

A few counts support this clone. V is TRBV5-1 and J is TRBJ2-1; a possible D gene is TRBD2 (5 bases). The V gene's germline CDR1 is SGHRS and CDR2 YFSETQ. The CDR3 consists of 16 residues. Trimming pared 0 bases from V and 8 bases from J, leaving 18 bases between. CDR3 coding DNA: TGCGCCAGCAGCTTGGGTGTTGCTTCGGGGTCCCATGAGCAGTTCTTC. Translated, it gives CASSLGVASGSHEQFF.

The table lists this clone with a few counts. The chain couples TRBV21-1 to TRBJ2-7; the table's D call of TRBD1 was not tested on the DNA. TRBV21-1 is a recognized pseudogene. This CDR3 region has 17 residues. The CDR3 DNA reads TGTGCCAGCAGCGTCCTTCGTAGAACAGGGGGAAACTACGAGCAGTACTTC. Protein: CASSVLRRTGGNYEQYF.

The V and J genes are TRBV5-4 and TRBJ1-1; the D gene is possibly TRBD1 (5 bases). Trimming removed 0 bases at V and 1 base at J, with 13 bases between. Germline V CDR1 and CDR2: SGHNT, YYREEE (reference sequence). The CDR3 contains 16 residues. Here the CDR3 reads CASSLDWRGTNTEAFF. The CDR3 DNA is TGTGCCAGCAGCTTGGATTGGCGGGGGACGAACACTGAAGCTTTCTTT.

This chain joins TRBV25-1 and TRBJ2-5; 7 positions match TRBD1. This CDR3 is 12 amino acids long. Unmatched junction bases numbered 10, after V lost 7 bases and J lost 11 bases. The V gene's germline CDR1 is MGHDK and CDR2 SYGVNS. The CDR3 protein is CASNRDSTLQYF. DNA for the CDR3: TGTGCCAGCAATAGGGACAGCACCCTTCAGTACTTC.

The genes are TRBV30 and TRBJ2-2; unclear D gene. The germline CDR1 and CDR2 sequences are GTSNPN and SVGIG (reference sequence). The ends were cut back, 1 base at V and 2 bases at J, with 14 bases in the middle. This CDR3 has 16 amino acids. The DNA for the CDR3 is TGTGCCTGGAGTGGGGCTCAAACTTCAAACACCGGGGAGCTGTTTTTT. Its protein is CAWSGAQTSNTGELFF.

The chain's CDR3 is CASSFGQGGDTQYF. The CDR3 nucleotides read TGCGCCAGCAGCTTCGGACAGGGCGGGGATACGCAGTATTTT. The chain carries TRBV5-1 and TRBJ2-3; 8 bases align to TRBD1. The J segment lost 6 bases and the V segment lost 2 bases, leaving 5 bases of the junction unmatched. Germline V CDR1 and CDR2: SGHRS, YFSETQ. The CDR3 runs 14 residues.

The V gene is TRBV7-2, the J gene TRBJ2-3, with a weak D call TRBD2 (6 bases). CDR1 is SGHTA, CDR2 FQGNSA, per germline. The V gene lost 5 bases and the J gene lost 0 bases, with 15 bases spanning the gap. The CDR3 totals 16 residues. The CDR3 nucleotides read TGTGCCAGCAGCCCTAGACTAGAGTTAAGCACAGATACGCAGTATTTT. It translates to CASSPRLELSTDTQYF. The entire variable domain, with the rest obtained from reference TRBV7-2 and TRBJ2-3, is as follows: GAGVSQSPSNKVTEKGKDVELRCDPISGHTALYWYRQSLGQGLEFLIYFQGNSAPDKSGLPSDRFSAERTGGSVSTLTIQRTQQEDSAVYLCASSPRLELSTDTQYFGPGTRLTVL.

The chain recombines TRBV19 with TRBJ2-6; the match to TRBD1 covers 10 bases. The CDR3 runs 18 residues. Germline values: CDR1 LNHDA, CDR2 SQIVND (reference sequence). J was trimmed by 4 bases and V by 5 bases; bases with no gene match: 11. The CDR3 DNA follows: TGTGCCAGTAGTTCTCGTCGACAGGGGGCGGGAGGGGCCAACGTCCTGACTTTC. The encoded protein is CASSSRRQGAGGANVLTF.